What follows describes a single T cell receptor beta chain. Its specificity is not known. With 1 base removed from V and 7 bases from J, the gap between germline ends came to 11 bases. The CDR3 is 14 residues long. Germline CDR1 reads MNHNS; CDR2 reads SASEGT. This sample is part of a study of cytomegalovirus exposure and HLA in healthy donors. The study, taken as a whole, reports: Later, an analysis found that TCR clusters from the first cohort tended to co-occur in the roughly 110 validation repertoires. The classifier, whose performance was assessed in both the original and validation cohorts, reportedly diagnosed cytomegalovirus status with high specificity and sensitivity.

Generated by immunoSEQ multiplex PCR, the TCRdb table keeps only in-frame clones and is missing some. The sample contains some 150,000 clones, around 88% of which appear only once. This sequence originates from a young woman in good health and CMV-seropositive. The specimen sequenced was PBMCs. The J gene is TRBJ2-1, the V gene TRBV6-1; a weak D match, TRBD1 (5 bases). DNA for the CDR3: TGTGCCAGCAGTGAAGGCCAGGGAACTAATGAGCAGTTCTTC. It translates to CASSEGQGTNEQFF.